This TCR beta chain is drawn from a study of T cells in narcolepsy. The overall study: Healthy controls were enrolled alongside patients with narcolepsy type 1 or type 2.

Study-level results: Comparing one patient's CSF and blood CD4+ clonotypes highlighted HCRT- and TRIB2-specific autoreactive clonotypes. Reportedly, autoreactive clonotypes were serially detected in patients' blood but not controls'.

Turning to this clone: No antigen is known for it.

Generated by immunoSEQ multiplex PCR, the TCRdb table keeps only in-frame clones and is missing some. The repertoire holds about 22,000 clones, with about 86% as singletons. CDR1 and CDR2 from the germline V gene are SEHNR and FQNEAQ (reference sequence). Trimming shortened V by 5 bases and J by 2 bases, and 20 bases separated the two germline ends. The CDR3 is 17 amino acids. This receptor was obtained from a human donor in good health. Sequencing input: memory (CD45RA-) CD4+ T cells from blood. The J gene is TRBJ2-3, the V gene TRBV7-9, with TRBD1 as a possible D gene (6 bases). CDR3 residues: CASSLPQGRAPTDTQYF. For the CDR3, the DNA is TGTGCCAGCAGCCTCCCCCAGGGGCGCGCCCCCACAGATACGCAGTATTTT.